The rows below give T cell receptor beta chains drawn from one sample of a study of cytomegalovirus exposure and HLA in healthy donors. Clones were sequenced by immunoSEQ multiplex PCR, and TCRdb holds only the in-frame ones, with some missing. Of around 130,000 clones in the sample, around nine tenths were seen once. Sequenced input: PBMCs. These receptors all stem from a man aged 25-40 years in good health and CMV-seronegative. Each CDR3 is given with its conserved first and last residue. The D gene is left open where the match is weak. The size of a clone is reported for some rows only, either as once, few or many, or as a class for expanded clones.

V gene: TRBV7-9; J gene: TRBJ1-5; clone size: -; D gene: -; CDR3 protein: CASSLGGGIYSNQPQHF; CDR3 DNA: TGTGCCAGCAGCCTAGGAGGAGGGATCTATAGCAATCAGCCCCAGCATTTT
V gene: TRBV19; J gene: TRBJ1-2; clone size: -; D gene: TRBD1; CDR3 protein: CASSTLPGQNYGYTF; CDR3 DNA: TGTGCCAGTAGTACATTACCGGGACAGAACTATGGCTACACCTTC
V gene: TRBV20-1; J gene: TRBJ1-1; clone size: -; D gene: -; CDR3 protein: CSARREEAFF; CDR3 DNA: TGCAGTGCTAGAAGGGAGGAAGCTTTCTTT
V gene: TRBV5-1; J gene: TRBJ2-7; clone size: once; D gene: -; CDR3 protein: CASSETSYEQYF; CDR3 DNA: TGCGCCAGCAGCGAGACAAGTTACGAGCAGTACTTC
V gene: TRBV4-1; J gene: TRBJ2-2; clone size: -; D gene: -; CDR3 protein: CASSQVRTGTPGTGELFF; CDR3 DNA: TGCGCCAGCAGCCAAGTTAGGACCGGGACACCAGGAACTGGGGAGCTGTTTTTT
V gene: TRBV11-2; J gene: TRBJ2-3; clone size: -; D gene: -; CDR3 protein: CASSLVPLPDTQYF; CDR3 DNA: TGTGCCAGCAGCTTAGTTCCCCTCCCGGATACGCAGTATTTT
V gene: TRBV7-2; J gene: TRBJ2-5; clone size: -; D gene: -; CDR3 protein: CASTPTGDVETQYF; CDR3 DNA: TGTGCCAGCACCCCGACGGGGGATGTGGAGACCCAGTACTTC
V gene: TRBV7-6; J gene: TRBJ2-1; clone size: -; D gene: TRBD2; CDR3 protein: CASSPRLAEAYNEQFF; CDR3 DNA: TGTGCCAGCAGCCCCAGACTAGCCGAGGCCTACAATGAGCAGTTCTTC
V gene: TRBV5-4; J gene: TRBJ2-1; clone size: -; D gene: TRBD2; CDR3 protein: CASKGVRGENNEQFF; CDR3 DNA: TGTGCCAGCAAGGGGGTGCGGGGGGAGAACAATGAGCAGTTCTTC
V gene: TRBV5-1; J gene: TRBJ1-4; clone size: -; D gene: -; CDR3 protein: CASSFSPLEKLFF; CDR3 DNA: TGCGCCAGCAGCTTTAGCCCTCTGGAAAAACTGTTTTTT
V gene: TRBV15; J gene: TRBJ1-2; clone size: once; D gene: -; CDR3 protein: CATSRDLGVYGYTF; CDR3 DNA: TGTGCCACCAGCAGAGATCTCGGGGTCTATGGCTACACCTTC
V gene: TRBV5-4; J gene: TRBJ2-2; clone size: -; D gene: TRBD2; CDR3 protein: CASSREVSGGDTGELFF; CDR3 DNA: TGTGCCAGCAGCCGCGAAGTAAGCGGGGGGGACACCGGGGAGCTGTTTTTT
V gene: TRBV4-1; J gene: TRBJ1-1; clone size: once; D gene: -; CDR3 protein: CASSQGDLNTEAFF; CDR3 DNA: TGCGCCAGCAGCCAAGGGGACTTGAACACTGAAGCTTTCTTT
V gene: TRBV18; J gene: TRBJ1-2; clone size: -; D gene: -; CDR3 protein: CASSPPGHVYGYTF; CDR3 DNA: TGTGCCAGCTCACCACCGGGACACGTATATGGCTACACCTTC
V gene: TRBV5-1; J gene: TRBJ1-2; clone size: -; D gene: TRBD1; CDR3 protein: CASSSPTGPEDYGYTF; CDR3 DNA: TGCGCCAGCAGCTCCCCGACAGGGCCAGAGGACTATGGCTACACCTTC
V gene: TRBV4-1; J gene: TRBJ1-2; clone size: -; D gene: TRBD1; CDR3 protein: CASSLPGQGGYTF; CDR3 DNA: TGCGCCAGCAGCCTCCCGGGACAGGGAGGCTACACCTTC
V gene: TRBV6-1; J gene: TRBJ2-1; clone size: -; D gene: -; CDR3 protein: CASSDLAGSLNEQFF; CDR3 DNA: TGTGCCAGCAGTGACCTGGCGGGGAGTCTCAATGAGCAGTTCTTC
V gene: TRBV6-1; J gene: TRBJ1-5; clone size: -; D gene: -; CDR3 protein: CASSDDPGRNQPQHF; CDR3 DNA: TGTGCCAGCAGTGATGACCCAGGCCGTAATCAGCCCCAGCATTTT
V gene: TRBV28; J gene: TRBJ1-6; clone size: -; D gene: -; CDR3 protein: CASSFYGESTYNSPLHF; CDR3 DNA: TGTGCCAGCAGTTTTTACGGGGAAAGTACCTATAATTCACCCCTCCACTTT
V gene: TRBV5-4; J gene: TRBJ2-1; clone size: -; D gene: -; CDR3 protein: CASSLGSGSYNEQFF; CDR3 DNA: TGTGCCAGCAGCTTGGGTTCGGGATCCTACAATGAGCAGTTCTTC